One and the same sample provided the 2 T cell receptor beta chains below, sequenced in a study of cytomegalovirus exposure and HLA in healthy donors. 13 Jbeta primers and 60 Vbeta primers were used for the PCR. The protocol was immunoSEQ multiplex PCR, while the TCRdb copy is restricted to in-frame clones and leaves out a portion. The repertoire has about 150,000 clones, roughly four fifths of them found once; the top ten carry 1.5% to 1.9%. The sample comprised PBMCs. The source is a man between 35 and 55 years old in good health and CMV-seronegative.

The rearrangement joins TRBV7-7 to TRBJ1-1; no definite D call. Germline values: CDR1 SSHAT, CDR2 FNYEAQ (reference sequence). Between the trimmed V and J ends, which lost 2 bases and 0 bases, there was a span of 4 bases. The CDR3 contains 13 residues. The CDR3: CASSLSMNTEAFF. The DNA for the CDR3 is TGTGCCAGCAGCTTATCTATGAACACTGAAGCTTTCTTT.

The chain couples TRBV11-2 to TRBJ1-5; 9 bases align to TRBD1. There are 14 residues in the CDR3. CDR1 SGHAT and CDR2 FQNNGV come from the germline V gene. After removal of 5 bases from V and 6 bases from J, the junction contained 5 bases not matched to a gene. The CDR3 here is CASSLGQGGQPQHF. The CDR3, as DNA: TGTGCCAGCAGCCTGGGACAGGGCGGTCAGCCCCAGCATTTT.